The 30 T cell receptor beta chains below come from one sample, sequenced in a study of T cell responses to AZD1222 COVID-19 vaccine. Method: immunoSEQ multiplex PCR; TCRdb's copy keeps in-frame clones and lacks some. The table includes some 110,000 clones, 88% detected once. The sample consisted of peripheral blood, taken on day 0 of AZD1222 vaccination. The receptor set was obtained from an adult in good health.

The chain couples TRBV28 to TRBJ2-7; TRBD1 matches at 7 bases. The CDR3 has 13 amino acids. The V segment lost 6 bases and the J segment 0 bases; nucleotides outside the gene matches: 2. The germline V gene has CDR1 MDHEN and CDR2 SYDVKM. The CDR3 bases are TGTGCCAGCAGACAGGGGAGCTCCTACGAGCAGTACTTC. Translating gives CASRQGSSYEQYF.

V is TRBV3-1 (or the pseudogene TRBV3-2) and J is TRBJ1-3; D gene unclear. Trimming removed 1 base at V and 2 bases at J, with 9 bases between. CDR3 length: 15 amino acids. Per the germline V gene, CDR1 is LGHDT and CDR2 is YNNKEL (reference sequence). Here the CDR3 reads CASSQGWLAGNTIYF. As DNA, the CDR3 is TGTGCCAGCAGCCAAGGTTGGTTGGCTGGAAACACCATATATTTT.

The chain has TRBV12-3 or TRBV12-4 and TRBJ1-1, with D possibly TRBD1 on 6 matching bases. V was clipped by 7 bases and J by 5 bases, with 14 bases between them. The CDR3 runs to 13 residues. CDR3 nucleotides: TGTGCCAGCACCTGGGGAGGGGGGACTGAAGCTTTCTTT. It is translated as CASTWGGGTEAFF.

The CDR3: CASSPLANEKLFF. The CDR3 DNA sequence: TGTGCCAGCTCACCTTTGGCGAATGAAAAACTGTTTTTT. This chain joins TRBV18 and TRBJ1-4; D not certain. CDR3 length equals 13 residues. Germline V gene lookup returns CDR1 KGHSH and CDR2 LQKENI. V was shortened by 3 bases and J by 5 bases, with 7 bases between the two germline ends. Full variable domain (outside the CDR3, taken from reference TRBV18 and TRBJ1-4): NAGVMQNPRHLVRRRGQEARLRCSPMKGHSHVYWYRQLPEEGLKFMVYLQKENIIDESGMPKERFSAEFPKEGPSILRIQQVVRGDSAAYFCASSPLANEKLFFGSGTQLSVL.

The V gene is TRBV11-3, the J gene TRBJ2-7; TRBD2 might be the D (7 bases). Between the trimmed V and J ends, which lost 5 bases and 2 bases, there was a span of 16 bases. Per the germline V gene, CDR1 is SGHNT and CDR2 is YENEEA. The CDR3 runs 15 residues. CDR3 sequence: CASSPPGEGAYEQYF. DNA of the CDR3: TGTGCCAGCAGCCCCCCAGGGGAGGGAGCCTACGAGCAGTACTTC. The full variable domain, rest sourced from reference TRBV11-3 and TRBJ2-7, is EAGVVQSPRYKIIEKKQPVAFWCNPISGHNTLYWYLQNLGQGPELLIRYENEEAVDDSQLPKDRFSAERLKGVDSTLKIQPAELGDSAVYLCASSPPGEGAYEQYFGPGTRLTVT.

The chain carries TRBV6-1 and TRBJ2-7; no definite D call. CDR3 length: 14 amino acids. V gave up 3 bases and J gave up 0 bases, with 9 bases separating them. The germline V gene has CDR1 MNHNS and CDR2 SASEGT. The CDR3 DNA reads as TGTGCCAGCAGTGATCTAGGCTTCTCCTACGAGCAGTACTTC. Translated: CASSDLGFSYEQYF.

The J gene is TRBJ1-5, the V gene TRBV7-9, with a possible D match to TRBD1 (5 bases). This CDR3 region has 13 residues. Germline CDR1 and CDR2: SEHNR and FQNEAQ (reference sequence). The V gene lost 4 bases and the J gene lost 6 bases, with 10 bases spanning the gap. This chain's CDR3 is CASSSQGGQPQHF. CDR3 in DNA: TGTGCCAGCAGCTCCCAGGGCGGTCAGCCCCAGCATTTT.

The J gene is TRBJ1-5, the V gene TRBV3-1 (or the pseudogene TRBV3-2); no firm D call. There are 14 residues in the CDR3. Trimming shortened V by 0 bases and J by 5 bases, and 8 bases separated the two germline ends. Germline V CDR1 and CDR2: LGHDT, YNNKEL (reference sequence). The CDR3 DNA reads TGTGCCAGCAGCCAAGATTGGGGAGATCAGCCCCAGCATTTT. Residues: CASSQDWGDQPQHF.

The chain couples TRBV5-6 to TRBJ1-1; the D gene is possibly TRBD1 (6 bases). The length of the CDR3 is 14 residues. The germline V gene encodes CDR1 SGHDT and CDR2 YYEEEE. Trimming stripped 2 bases from V and 3 bases from J, with 11 bases between. The CDR3 bases are TGTGCCAGCAGCTTTGGGGGGGGCGACACTGAAGCTTTCTTT. This translates into CASSFGGGDTEAFF.

V and J are TRBV16 and TRBJ1-1; a weak D match, TRBD1 (6 bases). V shed 7 bases and J shed 6 bases, with 15 bases lying between them. CDR1 and CDR2 from the germline V gene are KGHSY and FQNENV. The CDR3 sequence is 13 residues long. The DNA for the CDR3 is TGTGCCAGCACCCTGTGGGGGGCCTCTGAAGCTTTCTTT. Amino acids: CASTLWGASEAFF.

The J gene is TRBJ2-7, the V gene TRBV7-8; 9 nucleotides align to TRBD1. V shed 3 bases, J shed 0 bases, and the junction held 9 bases outside the gene matches. The CDR3 length is 17 residues. Germline CDR1 is SGHVS and CDR2 is FQNEAQ. DNA for the CDR3: TGTGCCAGCAGCTTCAGTGCGGACAGGGGTAGCTCCTACGAGCAGTACTTC. It yields the protein CASSFSADRGSSYEQYF.

This chain joins TRBV28 and TRBJ2-1; D unresolved. The CDR3 runs 14 residues. CDR1 is MDHEN, CDR2 SYDVKM, per germline. Trimming left V 6 bases short and J 5 bases short, with 14 bases between. The CDR3 nucleotides are TGTGCCAGCAGGTGGACCGGAATGGACAATGAGCAGTTCTTC. Amino acid sequence: CASRWTGMDNEQFF.

The rearrangement uses TRBV7-9 and TRBJ2-1, with 10 bases matching TRBD2. Germline V gives CDR1 SEHNR, CDR2 FQNEAQ (reference sequence). V was pared by 2 bases and J by 8 bases, with 9 bases of the junction left unmatched. The CDR3 has 16 amino acids. CDR3 loop: CASSLIRGLANDEQFF. The CDR3 coding sequence is TGTGCCAGCAGCTTAATTAGGGGACTAGCGAACGATGAGCAGTTCTTC.

This chain connects TRBV9 to TRBJ1-1; D is unclear. V lost 1 base and J lost 8, with 12 bases in between. This CDR3 is built from 13 residues. Per the germline V gene, CDR1 is SGDLS and CDR2 is YYNGEE. This chain's CDR3 is CASSVSAGREAFF. CDR3 nucleotide sequence: TGTGCCAGCAGCGTATCGGCAGGCCGAGAAGCTTTCTTT. The entire variable domain, with the rest obtained from reference TRBV9 and TRBJ1-1, is as follows: DSGVTQTPKHLITATGQRVTLRCSPRSGDLSVYWYQQSLDQGLQFLIQYYNGEERAKGNILERFSAQQFPDLHSELNLSSLELGDSALYFCASSVSAGREAFFGQGTRLTVV.

The chain is built from TRBV4-1 and TRBJ1-2; D is unresolved. Trimming pared 1 base from V and 4 bases from J, leaving 10 bases between. This CDR3 region has 14 residues. The V gene's germline CDR1 is MGHRA and CDR2 YSYEKL. The CDR3 protein is CASSQGPASYGYTF. CDR3 DNA: TGCGCCAGCAGCCAAGGACCAGCAAGCTATGGCTACACCTTC.

The rearrangement links TRBV3-1 (or the pseudogene TRBV3-2) to TRBJ1-2, with TRBD1 identical over 11 bases. The germline gives CDR1 LGHDT, CDR2 YNNKEL (reference sequence). With V trimmed by 4 bases and J by 4 bases, 5 bases remained unmatched. CDR3 length: 15 residues. CDR3 sequence: CASSPGTGGFYGYTF. The DNA for the CDR3 is TGTGCCAGCAGCCCGGGGACAGGGGGTTTCTATGGCTACACCTTC.

The rearrangement links TRBV29-1 to TRBJ1-2; 8 bases agree with TRBD1. From germline, CDR1 is SQVTM and CDR2 ANQGSEA. This CDR3 region has 14 residues. The ends lost 0 bases at V and 4 bases at J; junction bases unmatched: 4. The CDR3 protein is CSVEDGDRTYGYTF. CDR3 nucleotides: TGCAGCGTTGAAGACGGGGACAGGACCTATGGCTACACCTTC.

V and J are TRBV7-9 and TRBJ1-1, with 7 positions matching TRBD1. There are 13 residues in the CDR3. V was clipped by 4 bases and J by 5 bases; unmatched bases: 4. Germline V CDR1 and CDR2: SEHNR, FQNEAQ (reference sequence). CDR3 protein: CASSSPTGTEAFF. The CDR3 DNA follows: TGTGCCAGCAGCTCCCCGACAGGGACTGAAGCTTTCTTT. Combining the CDR3 with reference TRBV7-9 and TRBJ1-1 gives the whole variable domain DTGVSQNPRHKITKRGQNVTFRCDPISEHNRLYWYRQTLGQGPEFLTYFQNEAQLEKSRLLSDRFSAERPKGSFSTLEIQRTEQGDSAMYLCASSSPTGTEAFFGQGTRLTVV.

This chain joins TRBV7-9 and TRBJ1-4; D gene uncertain. There are 17 residues in the CDR3. Trimming took off 2 bases at V and 2 bases at J, with 15 bases between the two ends. CDR1 and CDR2 from the germline V gene are SEHNR and FQNEAQ (reference sequence). CDR3 loop: CASSLSIAAATNEKLFF. The CDR3 DNA is TGTGCCAGCAGCTTATCGATAGCGGCCGCGACTAATGAAAAACTGTTTTTT.

The CDR3 DNA is TGTGCCAGCAGCCAGGACAGGGAAGATACGCAGTATTTT. Encoded protein: CASSQDREDTQYF. This sequence joins TRBV12-3 or TRBV12-4 and TRBJ2-3; TRBD1 matches 8 bases. With V trimmed by 6 bases and J by 5 bases, 4 bases remained unmatched. CDR3 size: 13 residues.

V gene TRBV5-1 combines with J gene TRBJ1-2; D may be TRBD1 (6 bases). The CDR3 length is 14 residues. The germline gives CDR1 SGHRS, CDR2 YFSETQ. V lost 2 bases and J lost 2, with 10 bases in between. In nucleotides, the CDR3 is TGCGCCAGCAGCTTACAGGGACCCAACTATGGCTACACCTTC. This codes for CASSLQGPNYGYTF.

The J gene is TRBJ1-3, the V gene TRBV19, with D perhaps matching TRBD1 (5 bases). Trimming removed 11 bases at V and 4 bases at J, with 30 bases between. Germline CDR1 LNHDA, CDR2 SQIVND (reference sequence). This CDR3 spans 18 amino acids. The CDR3 sequence is CASFPGTAFPAAGNTIYF. CDR3 sequence (DNA): TGTGCCTCATTTCCCGGGACCGCCTTTCCGGCAGCCGGAAACACCATATATTTT.

The J gene is TRBJ2-7, the V gene TRBV4-3; D possibly corresponds to TRBD2 (6 bases). CDR3 size: 15 residues. Germline-derived CDR1 and CDR2 are LGHNA and YSLEER. Trimming took off 1 base at V and 3 bases at J, with 13 bases between the two ends. For the CDR3, the DNA is TGCGCCAGCAGCCAAGCGGGCGGGGCTCGCTACGAGCAGTACTTC. Protein sequence: CASSQAGGARYEQYF.

This CDR3 reads CASSLEAPRQFF. The CDR3 nucleotides are TGCGCCAGCAGCTTGGAGGCGCCCCGGCAGTTCTTC. This sequence joins TRBV5-1 and TRBJ2-1, with D hard to call. This CDR3 is built from 12 residues. V lost 0 bases and J 12 bases, leaving 10 bases between the germline ends. Per germline, CDR1 SGHRS and CDR2 YFSETQ.

The chain uses TRBV29-1 and TRBJ2-1, with 11 bases matching TRBD2. Trimming at V came to 6 bases and at J to 3 bases, leaving 7 bases not matched to a gene. Looked up from germline, CDR1 is SQVTM and CDR2 is ANQGSEA. The CDR3 covers 15 residues. CDR3 DNA: TGCAGCGTGGCAGTGGGACTAGCGGACTACAATGAGCAGTTCTTC. Translating gives CSVAVGLADYNEQFF.

V is TRBV6-1 and J is TRBJ1-4; D is uncertain. V was shortened by 0 bases and J by 7 bases, with 15 bases between the two germline ends. CDR3 size: 16 residues. Germline V gene sequence: CDR1 MNHNS, CDR2 SASEGT. CDR3 nucleotide sequence: TGTGCCAGCAGTGAAGCGCGGCTCTTGCCAACTGAAAAACTGTTTTTT. Translation gives CASSEARLLPTEKLFF.

The CDR3 sequence: CASSPREASGAFF. In DNA form, the CDR3 reads TGTGCCAGCAGTCCTCGGGAGGCTTCGGGGGCTTTCTTT. The V and J genes are TRBV2 and TRBJ1-1; no definite D call. CDR1 is SNHLY, CDR2 FYNNEI, per germline. V was cut by 5 bases and J by 11 bases, with 18 bases left in between. The length of the CDR3 is 13 residues.

The chain uses TRBV12-3 or TRBV12-4 and TRBJ2-1; 7 bases fit TRBD2. With 9 bases clipped from V and 10 bases from J, the junction kept 6 bases outside the gene matches. This CDR3 is 11 amino acids long. CDR3 residues: CASSQRGEQFF. The CDR3 DNA follows: TGTGCCAGTTCCCAGCGGGGCGAGCAGTTCTTC.

This clone was counted between two and nine times. V gene TRBV11-3 combines with J gene TRBJ1-2, with unresolved D. The CDR3 has 12 residues. CDR1 and CDR2 from the germline V gene are SGHNT and YENEEA. The V end was cut by 1 base, the J end by 6 bases, with 6 bases between. CDR3 in amino acids: CASSLGADGYTF. Here the CDR3 DNA reads TGTGCCAGCAGCTTAGGCGCGGATGGCTACACCTTC.

This sequence joins TRBV4-2 and TRBJ1-2, with TRBD1 identical over 8 bases. J lost 3 bases, V lost 5 bases, and 2 bases had no gene match. The CDR3 is 13 amino acids. Germline CDR1 and CDR2: LGHNA and YNFKEQ. CDR3 DNA: TGTGCCAGCAGCGTGGGACAGGACTATGGCTACACCTTC. Residues: CASSVGQDYGYTF.